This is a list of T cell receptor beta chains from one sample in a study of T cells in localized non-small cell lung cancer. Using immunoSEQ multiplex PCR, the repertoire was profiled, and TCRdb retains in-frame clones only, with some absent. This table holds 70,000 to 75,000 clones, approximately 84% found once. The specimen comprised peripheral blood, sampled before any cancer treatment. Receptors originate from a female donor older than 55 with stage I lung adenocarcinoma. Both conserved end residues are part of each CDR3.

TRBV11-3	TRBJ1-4	CASSRGATNEKLFF
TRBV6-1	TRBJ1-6	CATHGGSSYNSPLHF
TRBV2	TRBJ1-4	CASSRDTEKLFF
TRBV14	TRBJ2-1	CASSQASAYSYNEQFF
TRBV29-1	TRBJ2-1	CSAQTGTYNEQFF
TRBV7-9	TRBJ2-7	CASSLTFVQYF
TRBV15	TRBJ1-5	CATSRSFGQPQHF
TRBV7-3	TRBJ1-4	CASSPLGAVGKLFF
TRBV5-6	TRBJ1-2	CASSLSDTVNYGYTF
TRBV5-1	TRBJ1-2	CASSPADSNYGYTF
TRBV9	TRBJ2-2	CASSPEGLAGELFF
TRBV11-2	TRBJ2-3	CASSLWGSRLEDTQYF
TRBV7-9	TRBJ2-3	CASSFALAGKGGTDTQYF
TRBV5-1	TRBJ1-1	CASSSAGSTEAFF
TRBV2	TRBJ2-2	CASSDRGVAGELFF
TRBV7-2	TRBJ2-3	CASSLVGRVPDTQYF
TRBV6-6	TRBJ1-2	CASSVTGLNYGYTF
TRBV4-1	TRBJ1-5	CASSPNMVQPQHF
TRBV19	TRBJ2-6	CASSARASGANVLTF
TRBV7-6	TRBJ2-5	CASSLVTQETQYF
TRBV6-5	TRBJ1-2	CASSATRGKGYGYTF
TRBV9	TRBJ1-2	CASSVTSTLGYTF
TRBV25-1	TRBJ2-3	CASRARNTDTQYF
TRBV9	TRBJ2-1	CASSVASGGYNEQFF
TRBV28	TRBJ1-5	CASSLGGNSNQPQHF
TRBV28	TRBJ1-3	CASSSPGTGRNTIYF
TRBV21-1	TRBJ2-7	CASSKDPTGGTVSSYEQYF
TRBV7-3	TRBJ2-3	CASSFGRAATDTQYF
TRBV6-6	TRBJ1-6	CASSSPPGTANSPLHF
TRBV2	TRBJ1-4	CASSEGGMVEEKLFF
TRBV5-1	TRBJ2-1	CASSLRQGDNEQFF
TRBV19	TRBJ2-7	CASRSTGTSGEQYF
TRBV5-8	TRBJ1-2	CASSLDINYGYTF
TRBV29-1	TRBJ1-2	CSVQPLGWGASDGYTF
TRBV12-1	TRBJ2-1	CASSEKGLTYNEQFF
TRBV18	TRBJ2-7	CASSRAGRAYEQYF
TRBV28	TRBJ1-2	CASSLLGGRRDYGYTF
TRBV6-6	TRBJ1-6	CASSYRAGDSPLHF
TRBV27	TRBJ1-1	CASKRRSTEAFF
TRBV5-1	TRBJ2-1	CASSPEGQGILNEQFF
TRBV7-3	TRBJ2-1	CASSSDRVGFGEQFF
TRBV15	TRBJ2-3	CATSRVRAADTQYF
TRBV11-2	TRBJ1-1	CASSLFREGAHNLNTEAFF
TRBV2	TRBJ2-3	CASSVPGTDTQYF